These T cell receptor beta chains were read from a single sample in a study of blood T cell repertoires in COVID-19. Generated by immunoSEQ multiplex PCR, the TCRdb table keeps only in-frame clones and is missing some. Of roughly 25,000 clones in the sample, roughly nine tenths are singletons; the top ten hold around 8.9%. Sequencing input: peripheral blood. These receptors originate from a man between 70 and 80 years old with acute or convalescent COVID-19. Each CDR3 is given with its conserved first and last residue. The order of the fields is V gene, D gene, clone size, J gene, CDR3 DNA, CDR3 protein. The D gene is left open where the match is weak. Only part of the rows carry a size: once, few, many, or a class if the clone is expanded.

TRBV9	TRBD1	.	TRBJ2-6	TGTGCCAGCAGCGTTCATCCGGGACAGGGTCTAGTCTCTGGGGCCAACGTCCTGACTTTC	CASSVHPGQGLVSGANVLTF
TRBV28	.	.	TRBJ1-2	TGTGCCAGCAGTTGGATGGGGGCTGGTGGCTACACCTTC	CASSWMGAGGYTF
TRBV6-6	TRBD2	few	TRBJ2-7	TGTGCCACCTTTGGGGAGTTGAGCGGGAGGGCCCGCGAGCAGTACTTC	CATFGELSGRAREQYF
TRBV9	TRBD2	.	TRBJ2-1	TGTGCCAGCAGCACCGCCCCTAGCGGGAGGGACAATGAGCAGTTCTTC	CASSTAPSGRDNEQFF
TRBV19	.	.	TRBJ1-1	TGTGCCAGTAGGGACGGGGGGGCGAACACTGAAGCTTTCTTT	CASRDGGANTEAFF
TRBV6-5	.	.	TRBJ1-4	TGTGCCAGCAGCGCAGGGGTAACTAATGAAAAACTGTTTTTT	CASSAGVTNEKLFF
TRBV4-2	.	.	TRBJ2-3	TGTGCCAGCAGCCAAGAGAGAACTAGCCCTACAGATACGCAGTATTTT	CASSQERTSPTDTQYF
TRBV3-1/TRBV3-2	TRBD1	.	TRBJ1-4	TGTGCCAGCAGCGACCAGGACAGGGGGCCGTCTAATGAAAAACTGTTTTTT	CASSDQDRGPSNEKLFF
TRBV18	.	.	TRBJ1-5	TGTGCCAGCTCACCAGGTACTGGCCAGGGCAGACAGCCCCAGCATTTT	CASSPGTGQGRQPQHF
TRBV7-8	.	.	TRBJ1-2	TGTGCCAGCAGCTTAGTAGGCAGGTCTAACGATGGCTACACCTTC	CASSLVGRSNDGYTF
TRBV28	.	.	TRBJ2-2	TGTGCCAGCAGTCTGAACACCGGGGAGCTGTTTTTT	CASSLNTGELFF
TRBV7-3	TRBD2	.	TRBJ2-7	TGTGCCAGCAGCTTTTCTAGCGGGGACGAGCAGTACTTC	CASSFSSGDEQYF
TRBV20-1	.	.	TRBJ1-3	TGTGGCGGGCTTTCTGGAAACACCATATATTTT	CGGLSGNTIYF
TRBV6-5	TRBD2	.	TRBJ2-7	TGTGCCAGCGGAGGGGACTACCTCTCCTACGAGCAGTACTTC	CASGGDYLSYEQYF
TRBV19	.	.	TRBJ2-3	TGTGCCAGTACCTCTCATGAGGCAGATACGCAGTATTTT	CASTSHEADTQYF
TRBV24-1	.	.	TRBJ1-2	TGTGCCACCAGTGGGGGGGATGGCTACACCTTC	CATSGGDGYTF
TRBV10-2	.	.	TRBJ1-3	TGCGCCAGCACGGATGGGAGAGGGAACTCTGGAAACACCATATATTTT	CASTDGRGNSGNTIYF
TRBV20-1	.	once	TRBJ2-3	TGCAGTGCTAGTGCCGGGGTGACAGATACGCAGTATTTT	CSASAGVTDTQYF
TRBV6-5	.	.	TRBJ1-2	TGTGCCAGCAGTACGAGTGACTATGGCTACACCTTC	CASSTSDYGYTF
TRBV21-1	.	.	TRBJ2-4	TGTGCCAGCAGCGAGACAGGGGAGTACTTC	CASSETGEYF
TRBV28	.	.	TRBJ1-1	TGTGCCAGCAGCGCACAGGCGGGGACTGAAGCTTTCTTT	CASSAQAGTEAFF
TRBV5-6	.	.	TRBJ1-3	TGTGCCAGCAGCTTGGCAGGGTATGGAAACACCATATATTTT	CASSLAGYGNTIYF
TRBV27	TRBD1	.	TRBJ1-1	TGTGCCAGCATTCGACAGGGATTGATGGGCACTGAAGCTTTCTTT	CASIRQGLMGTEAFF
TRBV10-3	.	.	TRBJ2-5	TGTGCCATCAGTTCAGGGAGGTGGGAGACCCAGTACTTC	CAISSGRWETQYF
TRBV5-1	.	.	TRBJ2-1	TGCGCCAGCAGCTTCTCATCCTACCGGACAGTTAATGAGCAGTTCTTC	CASSFSSYRTVNEQFF
TRBV28	TRBD1	.	TRBJ2-7	TGTGCCAGCAGGTCGACAGGGCTCTACGAGCAGTACTTC	CASRSTGLYEQYF
TRBV20-1	TRBD1	.	TRBJ1-1	TGCAGTGCTAGTAGAATACAGGGGGGCACTGAAGCTTTCTTT	CSASRIQGGTEAFF
TRBV27	TRBD1	once	TRBJ2-3	TGTGCCAGCAGTCCCGGGACAGGGGGTGATACGCAGTATTTT	CASSPGTGGDTQYF
TRBV7-6	.	.	TRBJ2-1	TGTGCCAGCAGCTTAGATGTGGAACAGGGATACAATGAGCAGTTCTTC	CASSLDVEQGYNEQFF
TRBV27	.	.	TRBJ2-7	TGTGCCAGCAGTTCTACCTACGAGCAGTACTTC	CASSSTYEQYF
TRBV11-2	.	.	TRBJ2-7	TGTGCCAGCAGCTTAGAAGTCAGGGGAGAGCAGTACTTC	CASSLEVRGEQYF
TRBV7-9	.	.	TRBJ2-7	TGTGCCAGCAGCTTAGAGGCGACAGTCCAGGGCGAGCAGTACTTC	CASSLEATVQGEQYF
TRBV2	TRBD2	once	TRBJ2-1	TGTGCCAGCAGTGAAACGTCTAGCGGGAGTAATGAGCAGTTCTTC	CASSETSSGSNEQFF
TRBV7-9	.	.	TRBJ1-5	TGTGCCAGCAGCGGTGGAGGGTCCCAGCATTTT	CASSGGGSQHF
TRBV4-2	TRBD2	.	TRBJ2-2	TGTGCCAGCAGCCAATCACTAGCGGGGGGTGTCGGGGAGCTGTTTTTT	CASSQSLAGGVGELFF
TRBV7-9	TRBD1	.	TRBJ1-2	TGTGCCAGCAGCTCCGAAATAACAGGGGCCCAAGATGGCTACACCTTC	CASSSEITGAQDGYTF
TRBV11-2	TRBD2	.	TRBJ2-1	TGTGCCAGCAGCTTACTAGCGGGGGGGCCTGAGCAGTTCTTC	CASSLLAGGPEQFF
TRBV27	TRBD2	.	TRBJ2-3	TGTGCCAGCAGGCGATCGGGCGGGAGCTTGGTGACAGATACGCAGTATTTT	CASRRSGGSLVTDTQYF
TRBV12-3/TRBV12-4	TRBD1	.	TRBJ1-2	TGTGCCAGCAGCAATAACAGGGGGAATGGCTACACCTTC	CASSNNRGNGYTF
TRBV2	.	.	TRBJ1-5	TGTGCCAGCAGTGAAGTATTGAGTAGCTACAATCAGCCCCAGCATTTT	CASSEVLSSYNQPQHF
TRBV30	.	.	TRBJ1-2	TGTGCCTGGAGTGTAGAGGCTAACTATGGCTACACCTTC	CAWSVEANYGYTF
TRBV5-1	TRBD1	.	TRBJ1-1	TGCGCCAGCAGCTTGCAGAACCGGGCAGGGGGCTATTACACTGAAGCTTTCTTT	CASSLQNRAGGYYTEAFF
TRBV7-9	.	few	TRBJ1-5	TGTGCCAGCAGCTGGGAAGGGGGGGCTCAGCCCCAGCATTTT	CASSWEGGAQPQHF
TRBV5-1	.	.	TRBJ2-3	TGCGCCAGCGCTCAGGAGGGAGATACGCAGTATTTT	CASAQEGDTQYF
TRBV20-1	TRBD1	once	TRBJ2-7	TGCAGTGCTAGTCTGAGGACAGGAGCCTACGAGCAGTACTTC	CSASLRTGAYEQYF
TRBV11-2	.	.	TRBJ2-1	TGTGCCAGCAGCCCACTAGCCAATGAGCAGTTCTTC	CASSPLANEQFF
TRBV5-6	.	.	TRBJ1-2	TGTGCTTCCGGCGGGGGCGGGTATGGCTACACCTTC	CASGGGGYGYTF
TRBV6-5	TRBD1	.	TRBJ1-2	TGTGCCAGCAGAGCACCGGGACAGGATTATGGCTACACCTTC	CASRAPGQDYGYTF
TRBV19	.	.	TRBJ1-4	TGTGCCAGTCGGCCCGGGGGACGCGAAAAACTGTTTTTT	CASRPGGREKLFF
TRBV5-1	TRBD2	.	TRBJ2-1	TGCGCCAGCAGCTTGGTTCTAGCGGGAGGCTACAATGAGCAGTTCTTC	CASSLVLAGGYNEQFF